The 30 T cell receptor beta chains given below trace back to one sample, sequenced in a study of PD-L1 blockade in urothelial cancer. Only in-frame clones appear in the TCRdb table, and some are missing; sequencing was by immunoSEQ multiplex PCR. Of under 40,000 clones listed, around 83% were seen once; the top ten hold 30%. Sample: PBMCs, taken around atezolizumab (anti-PD-L1) treatment. Receptor source: a man in his fifties or sixties with urothelial cancer.

The chain employs TRBV29-1 and TRBJ1-3; tentatively, D is TRBD1 (5 bases). CDR3 length: 15 amino acids. V was cut by 7 bases and J by 0 bases, with 16 bases left in between. Germline CDR1 reads SQVTM; CDR2 reads ANQGSEA. The CDR3 coding sequence is TGCAGCGCCGCACCGGGGGGAGTCTCTGGAAACACCATATATTTT. Protein sequence: CSAAPGGVSGNTIYF.

The V and J genes are TRBV5-1 and TRBJ1-1, with a possible D match to TRBD1 (6 bases). The V end was cut by 0 bases, the J end by 5 bases, with 11 bases between. This CDR3 has 14 residues. The germline V gene has CDR1 SGHRS and CDR2 YFSETQ. In DNA form, the CDR3 reads TGCGCCAGCAGCTTGGGTCAGGGGAGTACTGAAGCTTTCTTT. It specifies CASSLGQGSTEAFF.

V is TRBV19 and J is TRBJ1-5; possible D gene TRBD1, 5 bases. CDR3 length: 15 amino acids. Germline CDR1 is LNHDA and CDR2 is SQIVND (reference sequence). The germline V and J ends were trimmed by 5 bases and 0 bases, with 11 bases remaining between them. This CDR3 reads CASSYGDYSNQPQHF. CDR3 sequence (DNA): TGTGCCAGTAGTTACGGGGACTATAGCAATCAGCCCCAGCATTTT.

Turning to this clone: The junction differs from germline at one of its ends, possibly a read error. The chain combines TRBV7-9 with TRBJ2-2; D perhaps matches TRBD2 (6 bases). The CDR3 runs 15 residues. Germline lookup yields CDR1 SEHNR and CDR2 FQNEAQ (reference sequence). The CDR3, as DNA: TGTGCCAGCAGCTTCCGTCCAGCGAACACCGGGGGGCTGTTTTTT. Translation gives CASSFRPANTGGLFF. Combining the CDR3 with reference TRBV7-9 and TRBJ2-2 gives the whole variable domain DTGVSQNPRHKITKRGQNVTFRCDPISEHNRLYWYRQTLGQGPEFLTYFQNEAQLEKSRLLSDRFSAERPKGSFSTLEIQRTEQGDSAMYLCASSFRPANTGGLFFGEGSRLTVL.

The V gene is TRBV2, the J gene TRBJ2-5, with D maybe TRBD2 (6 bases). V was clipped by 4 bases and J by 1 base, with 16 bases between them. This CDR3 spans 16 amino acids. Germline V gene data show CDR1 as SNHLY and CDR2 as FYNNEI. CDR3 nucleotides: TGTGCCAGCAGTGTGACCGGAGGGACGATCCAAGAGACCCAGTACTTC. Encoded protein: CASSVTGGTIQETQYF.

CDR3 amino acids: CASGSPRGDITDTQYF. In DNA, the CDR3 is TGTGCTAGTGGTTCCCCCCGGGGGGACATCACAGATACGCAGTATTTT. The V gene is TRBV12-5, the J gene TRBJ2-3; tentatively, D is TRBD2 (7 bases). The V end was cut by 4 bases, the J end by 2 bases, with 16 bases between. The CDR3 consists of 16 residues. The germline gives CDR1 LGHNT, CDR2 FRNRAP. Full variable domain (remainder filled in from reference TRBV12-5 and TRBJ2-3): DARVTQTPRHKVTEMGQEVTMRCQPILGHNTVFWYRQTMMQGLELLAYFRNRAPLDDSGMPKDRFSAEMPDATLATLKIQPSEPRDSAVYFCASGSPRGDITDTQYFGPGTRLTVL.

The CDR3 region is CASSKLTSGSRNEQYF. DNA for the CDR3: TGTGCCAGTAGTAAACTAACTAGCGGGAGTCGCAACGAGCAGTACTTC. The chain joins TRBV19 to TRBJ2-7; 11 bases are a match to TRBD2. The CDR3 totals 16 residues. Germline V gene data show CDR1 as LNHDA and CDR2 as SQIVND (reference sequence). V gave up 4 bases and J gave up 5 bases; unmatched junction bases: 10.

The gene calls are TRBV9 and TRBJ2-3; TRBD1 aligns across 9 bases. This CDR3 has 14 amino acids. Trimming took 4 bases from V and 5 from J; bases not matched to a gene: 5. The germline CDR1 and CDR2 sequences are SGDLS and YYNGEE. CDR3 residues: CASSLQGAGDTQYF. CDR3 DNA: TGTGCCAGCAGCCTACAGGGGGCCGGAGATACGCAGTATTTT. The variable domain in full, with the rest retrieved from reference TRBV9 and TRBJ2-3, is DSGVTQTPKHLITATGQRVTLRCSPRSGDLSVYWYQQSLDQGLQFLIQYYNGEERAKGNILERFSAQQFPDLHSELNLSSLELGDSALYFCASSLQGAGDTQYFGPGTRLTVL.

This clone was found a few times. The genes are TRBV2 and TRBJ1-1; D might be TRBD1 (5 bases). Germline CDR1 is SNHLY and CDR2 is FYNNEI. The CDR3 contains 14 residues. V dropped 3 bases and J dropped 5 bases, with 13 bases sitting between them. DNA of the CDR3: TGTGCCAGCAGTGAGGGCAGGGCGAGGACTGAAGCTTTCTTT. This sequence encodes CASSEGRARTEAFF.

The chain has TRBV11-3 and TRBJ2-1, with a possible D match to TRBD2 (5 bases). The CDR3 covers 18 residues. The V end lost 0 bases, the J end lost 4 bases, and 19 bases lay between the germline ends. Per the germline V gene, CDR1 is SGHNT and CDR2 is YENEEA. The CDR3 DNA reads as TGTGCCAGCAGCTTAGACCGGGGTGGGGAGCGGCGATACAATGAGCAGTTCTTC. It specifies CASSLDRGGERRYNEQFF.

In its sample, this clone was seen once. The CDR3 is CSAGGDPTRGYTF. The CDR3 coding sequence is TGCAGCGCCGGGGGGGACCCTACTCGCGGCTACACCTTC. The V call is TRBV29-1, the J call TRBJ1-2, with D tentatively TRBD1 (5 bases). The germline CDR1 and CDR2 sequences are SQVTM and ANQGSEA. The V gene lost 7 bases and the J gene lost 8 bases, with 20 bases spanning the gap. The CDR3 is 13 residues long.

V is TRBV15 and J is TRBJ2-2, with 8 bases fitting TRBD1. Germline V gene sequence: CDR1 LNHNV, CDR2 YYDKDF (reference sequence). The CDR3 spans 15 residues. V shed 4 bases and J 4 bases; nucleotides not matched to a gene: 5. This CDR3 is CATSTGGAGTGELFF. CDR3 nucleotide sequence: TGTGCCACCAGCACAGGGGGCGCGGGCACCGGGGAGCTGTTTTTT.

A single count supports this clone. CDR3 residues: CASSTGLAGRTAYEQYF. The CDR3, as DNA: TGTGCCAGCAGCACCGGACTAGCGGGACGGACCGCCTACGAGCAGTACTTC. V and J are TRBV7-9 and TRBJ2-7; 12 nucleotides align to TRBD2. The trim removed 5 bases at V and 2 bases at J, leaving 10 bases unmatched. The CDR3 contains 17 residues. CDR1 is SEHNR, CDR2 FQNEAQ, per germline (reference sequence). Combining the CDR3 with reference TRBV7-9 and TRBJ2-7 gives the whole variable domain DTGVSQNPRHKITKRGQNVTFRCDPISEHNRLYWYRQTLGQGPEFLTYFQNEAQLEKSRLLSDRFSAERPKGSFSTLEIQRTEQGDSAMYLCASSTGLAGRTAYEQYFGPGTRLTVT.

The chain couples TRBV7-8 to TRBJ1-1, with a weak D call TRBD1 (6 bases). The germline gives CDR1 SGHVS, CDR2 FQNEAQ. Trimming removed 5 bases from V and 6 bases from J, with 22 bases in between. This CDR3 comprises 16 residues. This chain's CDR3 is CASSAGGGGFIPEAFF. The CDR3 nucleotides read TGTGCCAGCAGCGCAGGAGGGGGGGGCTTTATCCCTGAAGCTTTCTTT.

The J gene is TRBJ2-7, the V gene TRBV19; 7 bases align to TRBD1. Germline V lookup: CDR1 LNHDA, CDR2 SQIVND (reference sequence). V shed 8 bases, J shed 6 bases, and the junction held 10 bases outside the gene matches. The CDR3 is 13 amino acids. CDR3 DNA: TGTGCCAGTTCTCCAACCGGGACAGCCGAGCAGTACTTC. It encodes CASSPTGTAEQYF.

The V call is TRBV18, the J call TRBJ2-7, with a weak D call TRBD2 (5 bases). Trimming removed 6 bases at V and 0 bases at J, with 12 bases between. The germline V gene has CDR1 KGHSH and CDR2 LQKENI. This CDR3 spans 14 amino acids. Here the CDR3 reads CASSWTGSSYEQYF. Here the CDR3 DNA reads TGTGCCAGCTCGTGGACTGGGAGCTCCTACGAGCAGTACTTC.

The chain has TRBV7-6 and TRBJ1-1; TRBD1 matches at 7 bases. CDR3 length: 16 amino acids. Per germline, CDR1 SGHVS and CDR2 FNYEAQ. The junction had 6 bases not matched to a gene; V was cut back by 2 bases and J by 0 bases. CDR3 sequence reads: CASSLSGGPMNTEAFF. In nucleotides, the CDR3 is TGTGCCAGCAGCTTATCAGGGGGGCCGATGAACACTGAAGCTTTCTTT.

The J gene is TRBJ2-7, the V gene TRBV10-1, with TRBD2 identical over 12 bases. V shed 3 bases, J shed 1 base, and the junction held 4 bases outside the gene matches. CDR1 is WNHNN, CDR2 SYGVQD, per germline (reference sequence). This CDR3 has 16 residues. The CDR3 DNA reads TGCGCCAGCAGTGATCTAGCGGGAGGGCCTTCCTACGAGCAGTACTTC. Protein sequence: CASSDLAGGPSYEQYF.

Regarding this clone: One end of the junction fails to match germline, which may point to a read error. The chain recombines TRBV7-7 with TRBJ2-3, with D perhaps matching TRBD1 (5 bases). The CDR3 runs 13 residues. Germline values: CDR1 SSHAT, CDR2 FNYEAQ (reference sequence). In DNA form, the CDR3 reads TGTGCTAGCAGCTTTCAGCAGGGAGATACGCAGTATTTT. Its translation is CASSFQQGDTQYF. The variable domain in full, completed from reference TRBV7-7 and TRBJ2-3, reads GAGVSQSPRYKVTKRGQDVTLRCDPISSHATLYWYQQALGQGPEFLTYFNYEAQPDKSGLPSDRFSAERPEGSISTLTIQRTEQRDSAMYRCASSFQQGDTQYFGPGTRLTVL.

The chain carries TRBV2 and TRBJ2-1; 9 positions agree with TRBD2. The CDR3 length is 14 residues. After removal of 6 bases from V and 8 bases from J, the junction contained 8 bases not matched to a gene. Germline CDR1 SNHLY, CDR2 FYNNEI. CDR3 region: CASRRSGGRDEQFF. The CDR3 DNA reads as TGTGCCAGCAGAAGGAGCGGGGGGCGGGATGAGCAGTTCTTC.

J is TRBJ2-7 and V is TRBV5-1; 9 nucleotides match TRBD1. The CDR3 has 13 amino acids. J gave up 2 bases and V 3 bases, and 0 bases lay outside the gene matches. The germline gives CDR1 SGHRS, CDR2 YFSETQ. The CDR3 loop is CASSYRGPYEQYF. The CDR3 DNA reads TGCGCCAGCAGCTACAGGGGGCCCTACGAGCAGTACTTC.

As regards this clone: A read error may account for a junction end that differs from germline. The rearrangement joins TRBV19 to TRBJ2-7; perhaps TRBD1 as D (6 bases). The CDR3 is 12 amino acids. Germline loops: CDR1 LNHDA, CDR2 SQIVND (reference sequence). CDR3 DNA sequence: TGTGCCAGTAGCCCAGGGGAATACGCGCAGTACTTC. It translates to CASSPGEYAQYF.

For this clone: A read error may account for a junction end that differs from germline. J is TRBJ2-7 and V is TRBV5-8; 9 bases match TRBD1. Germline CDR1 SGHTS, CDR2 YDEGEE. The CDR3 is 15 amino acids. In nucleotides, the CDR3 is TGTGCCAGCAGCGTTTCCGGGACAGGGTCCTCCGAGCAGTACTTC. It yields the protein CASSVSGTGSSEQYF. The whole variable domain, filled in from reference TRBV5-8 and TRBJ2-7, reads EAGVTQSPTHLIKTRGQQATLRCSPISGHTSVYWYQQALGLGLQFLLWYDEGEERNRGNFPPRFSGRQFPNYSSELNVNALELEDSALYLCASSVSGTGSSEQYFGPGTRLTVT.

The rearrangement joins TRBV25-1 to TRBJ2-1; D possibly corresponds to TRBD1 (5 bases). Trimming removed 4 bases at V and 8 bases at J, with 18 bases between. Germline-derived CDR1 and CDR2 are MGHDK and SYGVNS. The CDR3 has 15 amino acids. Here the CDR3 DNA reads TGTGCCAGCAGTGTGGGCCAGGGCAATGTAGATGAGCAGTTCTTC. Translating it yields CASSVGQGNVDEQFF.

This rearrangement joins TRBV19 to TRBJ1-1; the D gene is possibly TRBD1 (6 bases). V gave up 5 bases and J gave up 6 bases, with 19 bases separating them. The CDR3 is 15 amino acids. Germline CDR1 is LNHDA and CDR2 is SQIVND (reference sequence). The CDR3 region has the DNA TGTGCCAGTAGTCTCAGCAGAGGGGGTAACGCTGAAGCTTTCTTT. Translation gives CASSLSRGGNAEAFF.

V is TRBV5-6 and J is TRBJ2-5; the match to TRBD1 covers 7 bases. The J call is doubtful: the DNA matches TRBJ2-7 better. CDR1 SGHDT and CDR2 YYEEEE come from the germline V gene. This CDR3 has 13 residues. CDR3 DNA sequence: TGTGCCAGCACAGACAGGGCCGTCTACGAGCAGTACTTC. This encodes CASTDRAVYEQYF.

This clone was detected only once. V is TRBV5-4 and J is TRBJ2-1; 10 bases align to TRBD2. Losses at the gene ends were 1 base for V and 7 bases for J; bases not matched to a gene: 5. The CDR3 length is 15 residues. CDR1 is SGHNT, CDR2 YYREEE, per germline (reference sequence). CDR3: CASSLSSGSLNEQFF. The CDR3 DNA is TGTGCCAGCAGCTTGTCTAGCGGGAGTTTGAATGAGCAGTTCTTC.

This clone appeared a single time. This chain joins TRBV11-2 and TRBJ2-1, with a possible D match to TRBD1 (6 bases). V was trimmed by 1 base and J by 4 bases, leaving 14 bases between them. This CDR3 spans 16 amino acids. The V gene's germline CDR1 is SGHAT and CDR2 FQNNGV. Here the CDR3 reads CASSLGTGRWYNEQFF. In nucleotides, the CDR3 is TGTGCCAGCAGCTTAGGAACAGGGCGCTGGTACAATGAGCAGTTCTTC.

The chain uses TRBV29-1 and TRBJ2-6, with D perhaps matching TRBD2 (5 bases). In germline, CDR1 is SQVTM, CDR2 ANQGSEA. V gave up 1 base and J gave up 5 bases, with 6 bases separating them. This CDR3 contains 13 residues. The CDR3 region is CSVEGGRANVLTF. CDR3 nucleotides: TGCAGCGTTGAAGGAGGGCGGGCCAACGTCCTGACTTTC.

The chain joins TRBV7-9 to TRBJ1-1; D is perhaps TRBD1 (6 bases). The CDR3 has 13 amino acids. Per germline, CDR1 SEHNR and CDR2 FQNEAQ (reference sequence). Deletions cut 4 bases from V and 11 bases from J, with 17 bases between. In DNA form, the CDR3 reads TGTGCCAGCAGCTACAGGGACCGTGATGTGGCTTTCTTT. Protein sequence: CASSYRDRDVAFF.